This TCR beta chain came from a study of T cells in Graves' hyperthyroidism and ophthalmopathy. The table lists this clonotype with many counts. Its antigen is not known. The investigators amplified TCR beta CDR3 regions from RNA transcripts. The HTBI primer set served for first-round RT-PCR of the TCR CDR3. TCRdb fed the multiplex PCR reads into MiXCR, producing one record per CDR3 protein. The sample has about 380,000 distinct CDR3 sequences, roughly 20% seen once. Study-wide findings and caveats: The model forecast ophthalmopathy, anticipating it by a median about 7 months before onset. Ophthalmopathy was distinguished from stable hyperthyroidism by 13 V-J signatures.

The J segment lost 6 bases and the V segment lost 4 bases, leaving 11 bases of the junction unmatched. CDR1 and CDR2 (germline): LGHNT, FRNRAP. The CDR3 runs 15 residues. The chain couples TRBV12-5 to TRBJ1-1, with 7 bases aligning to TRBD1. The origin of this receptor is a man younger than 30 with Graves' ophthalmopathy. The sequenced sample was blood. The CDR3: CASGSDPDRASEAFF. As DNA, the CDR3 is TGTGCTAGTGGTTCCGACCCTGACAGGGCGTCTGAAGCTTTCTTT.